The TCR beta chain described here comes from a study of OX40 agonist ivuxolimab in advanced cancers. General notes on the study: The costimulatory receptor OX40 (CD134) was targeted by ivuxolimab, a fully human IgG2 agonistic monoclonal antibody. Intravenous ivuxolimab was administered to patients every 2 weeks at six dose levels: 0.01, 0.1, 0.3, 1.5, 3 and 10 mg/kg. Of the roughly 52 patients in dose escalation, approximately 20 had hepatocellular carcinoma, about 15 had melanoma, 9 had renal cell carcinoma and 9 had head and neck cancer. A male proportion of roughly 85% and a mean age of around 60 years, ranging from roughly 23 to 80, were recorded for the dose-escalation cohort. Prior anti-PD-1, anti-PD-L1 or anti-CTLA-4 therapy was permitted, and 40% of dose-escalation patients had received checkpoint inhibitors. Partial responses occurred in three dose-escalation patients: two with cutaneous melanoma and one with hepatocellular carcinoma. The point of sequencing TCRbeta in the periphery was to test whether ivuxolimab changed TCR sequence diversity and drove clonal T-cell expansion. The paper describes the monotherapy dose-escalation part (N of about 52 patients) of the phase I trial of ivuxolimab. The paper as a whole reports these results and caveats: After ivuxolimab, CD8+ T cells had more expanded clones than CD4+ T cells on average. Antigen specificity was not determined for the clonally expanded peripheral T cells. Low levels of normalized T-cell clonal expansion were also seen in some patients who did not respond. In partial responders in the 0.1-3.0 mg/kg groups, normalized peripheral clonal expansion was found to be among the lowest, especially among CD8+ T cells. At doses from 0.1 to 3.0 mg/kg, clonal expansion was seen in both CD4+ and CD8+ blood T cells between baseline and week 6.

Genomic DNA was extracted from sorted cells for sequencing of the TCRbeta CDR3 region. The immunoSEQ Assay was used to sequence the TCRbeta CDR3 regions. TCRdb limited this immuneACCESS table to in-frame rearrangements with V and J called. A share of clones is missing; checked studies link under half to unresolved V genes, and the rest is unexplained. The sample includes 90,000 or so clones, with roughly nine tenths observed a single time. Of the sample, around 0.34% falls within the top ten clones. Comments on this clone: It lacks a known antigen. No base-level quality is on record; no much larger clone is a single base apart.

Patients with a history of autoimmune disease or receiving systemic immunosuppression were excluded from the trial. In every dose cohort, peripheral blood was drawn for TCR sequencing at baseline, cycle 4 day 1, and cycle 7 day 1. The samples were drawn from a first-in-human, open-label, multicenter phase I dose-escalation trial of ivuxolimab. The trial enrolled adults with locally advanced or metastatic head and neck squamous cell, hepatocellular, melanoma or renal cell carcinoma. Before TCR sequencing, CD4+ T cells and CD8+ T cells from peripheral blood were sorted into separate populations. CDR1 SGHDN and CDR2 FVKESK are derived from the germline V gene. Including the terminal cysteine and phenylalanine, the CDR3 comprises 15 residues. The DNA shown is the 45-base CDR3, in frame from base 1. Relative to germline, V is missing 3 bases and J is missing 4 bases, with 8 bases of the junction outside any gene match.

The material was CD4+ or CD8+ T cells sorted from blood, obtained in a trial of the OX40 agonist ivuxolimab. This sequence was found in an adult with an advanced solid tumor such as melanoma, head and neck, liver or kidney cancer. The chain couples TRBV14 to TRBJ1-2; TRBD1 aligns with 7 central bases. The sequenced DNA is TGTGCCAGCAGCCAGATCAGGGGGATCAGCTATGGCTACACCTTC. This is translated as CASSQIRGISYGYTF.